The rows below give T cell receptor beta chains drawn from one sample of a study of shared clonotypes between healthy human individuals. This table comes from immunoSEQ multiplex PCR, and its TCRdb copy is limited to in-frame clones, with some not included. The data contain some 2.1 million clones, roughly 96% of them seen just once; the ten biggest clones take up 0.1% to 0.15%. Sequencing used naive CD4+ T cells sorted from blood. These receptors were collected from a man between 18 and 29 years old in good health. Both conserved end residues are trimmed from each CDR3. Fields, in order: V gene, clone size, CDR3 protein. For some rows the clone size is stated as once, few or many, or as a class when expanded; others skip it.

TRBV28 - ASSLRQGVNEKLF
TRBV19 - ASSPAGTPYGYT
TRBV10-1 many ASSGQGATEAF
TRBV11-2 - ASNEQGAGSPLH
TRBV6-6 - ASSYSFSGANVLT
TRBV11-2 - ASSSRSGGGADTQY
TRBV7-6 - ASSLTPQETQY
TRBV5-1 once ASSFTGDGYT
TRBV14 - ASSQVAGASYYEQY
TRBV18 - ASAGPRDNSPLH
TRBV4-3 - ASSQDPAGYNEQF
TRBV11-2 - ASSFGGRDTQY
TRBV2 - ASSERSTGKFPEAF
TRBV6-6 - ASSYTEPGQGYEQY
TRBV6-5 - ASSSLGGSFYEQY
TRBV30 - AWIELGSKNTGELF
TRBV5-1 - ASSLRGGGAPREQY
TRBV19 - ASSILAGVGETQY
TRBV18 - ASSPKKNTEAF
TRBV18 - ASSPQTGAYEQY
TRBV4-3 - ASSQTGQGAFEQY
TRBV5-4 once ASSLGSEGPSYNEQF
TRBV9 - ASSVIGHPFDIQY
TRBV27 - ASSPRGVGVYEQY
TRBV6-1 - ASSVTGNTGELF
TRBV5-1 - ASSGAGRGGYT
TRBV11-2 - ASSLAASNTQY
TRBV5-1 - ASSFRTGANTEAF
TRBV7-2 - ASSLAPEGGYT
TRBV6-5 - ASCRGSGGVYEQY
TRBV10-3 - ATRGTLNTEAF
TRBV28 - ASRNSGGGNEQF
TRBV5-8 once ASSLQPYVDYEQY
TRBV5-5 once ASSLGWDSLYGYT
TRBV9 once ASSDRRTGSYNEQF
TRBV18 - ASSQGQGFDGYT
TRBV5-1 - ASSLGGQGEEKLF
TRBV25-1 - ASSELVSGANNEQF
TRBV25-1 - ASSEQGAGYNEQF